One sample yielded the 32 T cell receptor beta chains listed below, sequenced in a study of shared clonotypes between healthy human individuals. This table comes from immunoSEQ multiplex PCR, and its TCRdb copy is limited to in-frame clones, with some not included. The data show roughly 2.2 million clones, 85% to 95% seen once. What was sequenced was naive CD4+ T cells from PBMCs. As to subset: CD45RA+ positively selected. All receptors come from a man aged 18 to 30 in good health. Some clones in this sample may be carry-over from other donors' samples.

V is TRBV5-1 and J is TRBJ1-1, with D possibly TRBD1 on 5 matching bases. Trimming stripped 5 bases from V and 4 bases from J, with 12 bases between. Germline values: CDR1 SGHRS, CDR2 YFSETQ. CDR3 length equals 13 residues. CDR3: CASSGGEVTEAFF. CDR3 DNA sequence: TGCGCCAGCAGTGGGGGGGAGGTCACTGAAGCTTTCTTT. Together with reference TRBV5-1 and TRBJ1-1, the CDR3 gives the full variable domain: KAGVTQTPRYLIKTRGQQVTLSCSPISGHRSVSWYQQTPGQGLQFLFEYFSETQRNKGNFPGRFSGRQFSNSRSEMNVSTLELGDSALYLCASSGGEVTEAFFGQGTRLTVV.

On this clone: Other DNA sequences within the sample encode an identical CDR3. V and J are TRBV2 and TRBJ2-7; D not resolved. The CDR3 has 12 residues. V gave up 5 bases and J gave up 0 bases, with 5 bases separating them. The germline gives CDR1 SNHLY, CDR2 FYNNEI. The CDR3 reads CASSWSSYEQYF. The CDR3 coding sequence is TGTGCCAGCAGTTGGAGCTCCTACGAGCAGTACTTC.

The V call is TRBV2, the J call TRBJ2-1; TRBD2 matches 11 bases. Germline-derived CDR1 and CDR2 are SNHLY and FYNNEI. The CDR3 loop spans 16 amino acids. The V segment lost 1 base and the J segment 7 bases; nucleotides outside the gene matches: 6. The DNA of the CDR3 is TGTGCCAGCAGTGAAGGACTAGCGGGATCTTGGAATGAGCAGTTCTTC. Amino acid sequence: CASSEGLAGSWNEQFF.

The rearrangement joins TRBV9 to TRBJ2-7; D tentatively fits TRBD1 or TRBD2 (5 bases each). From germline, CDR1 is SGDLS and CDR2 YYNGEE. This CDR3 is 16 amino acids long. V dropped 0 bases and J dropped 4 bases, with 17 bases sitting between them. This CDR3 reads CASSVGPGMSGYEQYF. Written as DNA, the CDR3 is TGTGCCAGCAGCGTAGGTCCAGGGATGTCGGGGTACGAGCAGTACTTC.

V usage is TRBV25-1 and J usage is TRBJ2-2, with unresolved D. The CDR3 consists of 14 residues. Germline CDR1 is MGHDK and CDR2 is SYGVNS. Trimming took off 7 bases at V and 1 base at J, with 10 bases between the two ends. The CDR3 sequence is CASKRTGNTGELFF. The CDR3, as DNA: TGTGCCAGCAAACGGACCGGGAACACCGGGGAGCTGTTTTTT. The full variable domain, its missing parts supplied by reference TRBV25-1 and TRBJ2-2, is EADIYQTPRYLVIGTGKKITLECSQTMGHDKMYWYQQDPGMELHLIHYSYGVNSTEKGDLSSESTVSRIRTEHFPLTLESARPSHTSQYLCASKRTGNTGELFFGEGSRLTVL.

J is TRBJ2-5 and V is TRBV12-2; the table's D call TRBD2 went unverified against the DNA. TRBV12-2 is reported as a pseudogene. CDR3 length: 17 amino acids. In DNA form, the CDR3 reads TGTGCAAGTCGCTTAGGGGGGGTGGCCCTAAGGGAAGAGACCCAGTACTTC. This sequence encodes CASRLGGVALREETQYF.

J is TRBJ1-2 and V is TRBV4-3; 7 bases are shared with TRBD1. Germline CDR1 and CDR2: LGHNA and YSLEER. This CDR3 spans 15 amino acids. The V and J ends lost 4 bases and 6 bases, in that order; junction bases with no gene match: 11. For the CDR3, the DNA is TGCGCCAGCAGCCCACTTAGGACAGGCCTTGATGGCTACACCTTC. This codes for CASSPLRTGLDGYTF.

V is TRBV7-3 and J is TRBJ2-1, with D perhaps matching TRBD2 (5 bases). The germline V and J ends were trimmed by 4 bases and 8 bases, with 6 bases remaining between them. Germline V gene sequence: CDR1 SGHTA, CDR2 FQGTGA. The CDR3 spans 11 residues. This CDR3 reads CASSSEDEQFF. The CDR3 coding sequence is TGTGCCAGCAGCTCGGAGGATGAGCAGTTCTTC.

This rearrangement joins TRBV28 to TRBJ2-2; D not certain. This CDR3 is built from 14 residues. V lost 5 bases and J lost 6, with 13 bases in between. CDR1 and CDR2 (germline): MDHEN, SYDVKM. CDR3 amino acids: CASSPLGQSGELFF. As DNA, the CDR3 is TGTGCCAGCAGTCCCCTTGGTCAATCCGGGGAGCTGTTTTTT.

The rearrangement links TRBV12-5 to TRBJ1-2; perhaps TRBD1 as D (5 bases). V was cut by 3 bases and J by 3 bases, with 20 bases left in between. This CDR3 has 17 residues. CDR1 and CDR2 from the germline V gene are LGHNT and FRNRAP. The CDR3 is CASGLTRRGTGDYGYTF. CDR3 sequence (DNA): TGTGCTAGTGGTTTAACCAGAAGAGGGACGGGGGACTATGGCTACACCTTC.

J is TRBJ1-1 and V is TRBV9, with D unclear. The CDR3 totals 15 residues. Deletions cut 0 bases from V and 1 base from J, with 10 bases between. Germline V CDR1 and CDR2: SGDLS, YYNGEE. The CDR3 DNA sequence: TGTGCCAGCAGCGTAGTGTTGGCAGAGAACACTGAAGCTTTCTTT. Amino acid sequence: CASSVVLAENTEAFF.

The chain has TRBV11-2 and TRBJ2-1; D is perhaps TRBD1 or TRBD2 (5 bases each). V shed 2 bases and J shed 6 bases, with 11 bases lying between them. Germline CDR1 and CDR2: SGHAT and FQNNGV. This CDR3 comprises 14 residues. The CDR3 DNA reads TGTGCCAGCAGCTTATCACGGGACCTCAATGAGCAGTTCTTC. It translates to CASSLSRDLNEQFF.

The chain combines TRBV15 with TRBJ2-2; D remains ambiguous. V was trimmed by 1 base and J by 6 bases, leaving 12 bases between them. The CDR3 has 15 residues. Germline CDR1 LNHNV, CDR2 YYDKDF (reference sequence). CDR3 sequence reads: CATSRGGLGPGELFF. The CDR3 nucleotides are TGTGCCACCAGCAGAGGCGGCCTAGGACCCGGGGAGCTGTTTTTT. Complete variable domain (other parts from reference TRBV15 and TRBJ2-2): DAMVIQNPRYQVTQFGKPVTLSCSQTLNHNVMYWYQQKSSQAPKLLFHYYDKDFNNEADTPDNFQSRRPNTSFCFLDIRSPGLGDTAMYLCATSRGGLGPGELFFGEGSRLTVL.

This sequence joins TRBV11-1 and TRBJ2-1, with 7 positions matching TRBD2. J lost 1 base, V lost 1 base, and 1 base had no gene match. CDR1 SGHAT and CDR2 FQDESV come from the germline V gene (reference sequence). The length of the CDR3 is 15 residues. In nucleotides, the CDR3 is TGTGCCAGCAGCTTAGTCGGGAGGTCCTACAATGAGCAGTTCTTC. It encodes CASSLVGRSYNEQFF. Full variable domain (missing parts from reference TRBV11-1 and TRBJ2-1): EAEVAQSPRYKITEKSQAVAFWCDPISGHATLYWYRQILGQGPELLVQFQDESVVDDSQLPKDRFSAERLKGVDSTLKIQPAELGDSAMYLCASSLVGRSYNEQFFGPGTRLTVL.

The chain uses TRBV6-5 and TRBJ2-1; perhaps TRBD1 as D (6 bases). CDR3 length: 14 residues. Germline-derived CDR1 and CDR2 are MNHEY and SVGAGI. V was cut by 6 bases and J by 9 bases, with 18 bases left in between. The CDR3 sequence: CASRTDRQWGEQFF. CDR3 coding DNA: TGTGCCAGCAGAACTGACAGGCAATGGGGTGAGCAGTTCTTC.

The chain links TRBV6-1 to TRBJ1-5; 7 bases are a match to TRBD1. The CDR3 covers 13 residues. The V gene end was trimmed by 6 bases and the J gene end by 6 bases; junction bases not matched to a gene: 5. Germline CDR1 reads MNHNS; CDR2 reads SASEGT. The CDR3 DNA reads as TGTGCCAGCAGAGACAGGGTGAGTCAGCCCCAGCATTTT. The encoded protein is CASRDRVSQPQHF.

V usage is TRBV30 and J usage is TRBJ1-1; D unresolved. V lost 3 bases and J 10 bases, leaving 18 bases between the germline ends. CDR3 length equals 13 residues. In germline, CDR1 is GTSNPN, CDR2 SVGIG (reference sequence). CDR3 amino acids: CAWRDGVQEGAFF. CDR3 bases: TGTGCCTGGAGAGACGGGGTCCAAGAGGGAGCTTTCTTT.

The chain couples TRBV2 to TRBJ2-5, with unresolved D. Trimming took off 5 bases at V and 1 base at J, with 11 bases between the two ends. Germline assignment: CDR1 SNHLY and CDR2 FYNNEI. The CDR3 extends over 14 amino acids. The CDR3 nucleotides are TGTGCCAGCAGTAATCGGATTCCCCAAGAGACCCAGTACTTC. Translation: CASSNRIPQETQYF.

A word on this clone: Distinct nucleotide sequences in the sample also encode this CDR3. The V and J genes are TRBV6-5 and TRBJ2-1; tentative D call: TRBD1 (5 bases). The CDR3 is made up of 12 amino acids. The germline gives CDR1 MNHEY, CDR2 SVGAGI. V was pared by 5 bases and J by 7 bases, with 9 bases between. CDR3 region: CASSRQGNEQFF. The CDR3 DNA reads as TGTGCCAGCAGTCGCCAGGGTAATGAGCAGTTCTTC.

The chain combines TRBV5-1 with TRBJ2-7, with a possible D match to TRBD2 (6 bases). V shed 1 base and J shed 3 bases, with 11 bases lying between them. CDR3 length: 14 residues. The germline V gene encodes CDR1 SGHRS and CDR2 YFSETQ. The CDR3: CASSLSVEGYEQYF. CDR3 coding DNA: TGCGCCAGCAGCTTGTCAGTGGAGGGCTACGAGCAGTACTTC.

J is TRBJ2-3 and V is TRBV29-1; 9 bases align to TRBD1. The CDR3 is 14 residues long. Germline V lookup: CDR1 SQVTM, CDR2 ANQGSEA. J lost 3 bases, V lost 6 bases, and 7 bases had no gene match. This CDR3 is CSVRPGQGTDTQYF. Here the CDR3 DNA reads TGCAGCGTAAGGCCGGGACAGGGAACAGATACGCAGTATTTT.

The genes are TRBV7-7 and TRBJ2-5; D is unclear. Trimming cost V 1 base and J 5 bases, with 17 bases left between them. CDR1 is SSHAT and CDR2 is FNYEAQ in the germline V gene (reference sequence). The CDR3 has 16 amino acids. The CDR3 nucleotides are TGTGCCAGCAGCTTAGGGTCGGCCGTGAAGTTGGAGACCCAGTACTTC. Translation: CASSLGSAVKLETQYF.

CDR3 residues: CASSSAAGAWSYNEQFF. CDR3 nucleotide sequence: TGTGCCAGCAGCTCCGCTGCAGGGGCCTGGTCCTACAATGAGCAGTTCTTC. J is TRBJ2-1 and V is TRBV7-6; possible D gene TRBD1, 6 bases. CDR3 length: 17 amino acids. The V end was cut by 4 bases, the J end by 1 base, with 17 bases between. The V gene's germline CDR1 is SGHVS and CDR2 FNYEAQ.

The V and J genes are TRBV5-1 and TRBJ1-1, with 7 nucleotides matching TRBD1. The trim removed 4 bases at V and 0 bases at J, leaving 15 bases unmatched. CDR3 length: 18 residues. The germline gives CDR1 SGHRS, CDR2 YFSETQ. The CDR3 spells CASSQSYRGWSMNTEAFF. The CDR3 region has the DNA TGCGCCAGCAGCCAATCCTACAGGGGATGGAGCATGAACACTGAAGCTTTCTTT. Full variable domain (outside the CDR3, taken from reference TRBV5-1 and TRBJ1-1): KAGVTQTPRYLIKTRGQQVTLSCSPISGHRSVSWYQQTPGQGLQFLFEYFSETQRNKGNFPGRFSGRQFSNSRSEMNVSTLELGDSALYLCASSQSYRGWSMNTEAFFGQGTRLTVV.

This clone was found once. This chain uses TRBV2 with TRBJ2-2; D call uncertain. The CDR3 is 12 residues long. V lost 5 bases, J lost 5 bases, and 6 bases lay in between. Germline CDR1 SNHLY, CDR2 FYNNEI. The CDR3 here is CASSSLTGELFF. The DNA for the CDR3 is TGTGCCAGCAGTAGCCTTACCGGGGAGCTGTTTTTT.

This clone was seen a handful of times. The J gene is TRBJ1-4, the V gene TRBV7-9; 10 bases align to TRBD1. The junction had 13 bases not matched to a gene; V was cut back by 10 bases and J by 8 bases. CDR3 length: 15 amino acids. Germline V CDR1 and CDR2: SEHNR, FQNEAQ (reference sequence). CDR3 nucleotide sequence: TGTGCCACCACACCGACAGGGGGCGTTGGAGAAAAACTGTTTTTT. Translated: CATTPTGGVGEKLFF.

The chain couples TRBV28 to TRBJ1-2; the D is unclear. The CDR3 sequence is 13 residues long. The V and J ends lost 5 bases and 3 bases respectively, with 10 bases between them. CDR1 and CDR2 (germline): MDHEN, SYDVKM. CDR3 sequence (DNA): TGTGCCAGCAGTCCACGAGATGACTATGGCTACACCTTC. Translated, it gives CASSPRDDYGYTF.

The chain couples TRBV18 to TRBJ1-2; the D gene is possibly TRBD1 (5 bases). Germline values: CDR1 KGHSH, CDR2 LQKENI. This CDR3 comprises 16 residues. V was cut by 2 bases and J by 1 base, with 14 bases left in between. CDR3: CASSPAQGSFNYGYTF. In nucleotides, the CDR3 is TGTGCCAGCTCACCAGCCCAGGGTAGCTTTAACTATGGCTACACCTTC.

V is TRBV19 and J is TRBJ1-5; 10 bases align to TRBD1. Germline CDR1 is LNHDA and CDR2 is SQIVND (reference sequence). Losses at the gene ends were 7 bases for V and 5 bases for J; bases not matched to a gene: 8. CDR3 length: 15 amino acids. The CDR3: CASMMGGQGYQPQHF. The CDR3, as DNA: TGTGCCAGTATGATGGGGGGACAGGGGTATCAGCCCCAGCATTTT.

About this clone: The sample has other DNA sequences that encode this CDR3 too. This chain connects TRBV18 to TRBJ1-5; TRBD1 is a possible D gene (6 bases). CDR1 and CDR2 from the germline V gene are KGHSH and LQKENI. The CDR3 covers 13 residues. V was clipped by 3 bases and J by 3 bases, with 6 bases between them. CDR3 in amino acids: CASSPGHNQPQHF. The CDR3 DNA sequence: TGTGCCAGCTCACCGGGACACAATCAGCCCCAGCATTTT. The whole variable domain, remainder taken from reference TRBV18 and TRBJ1-5, is NAGVMQNPRHLVRRRGQEARLRCSPMKGHSHVYWYRQLPEEGLKFMVYLQKENIIDESGMPKERFSAEFPKEGPSILRIQQVVRGDSAAYFCASSPGHNQPQHFGDGTRLSIL.

The rearrangement links TRBV11-2 to TRBJ2-1; perhaps TRBD2 as D (5 bases). The germline V gene encodes CDR1 SGHAT and CDR2 FQNNGV. This CDR3 region has 16 residues. V was trimmed by 7 bases and J by 1 base, leaving 17 bases between them. The CDR3 sequence: CASTSGGFRSYNEQFF. As DNA, the CDR3 is TGTGCCAGCACTTCAGGAGGATTCCGATCCTACAATGAGCAGTTCTTC.

J is TRBJ1-1 and V is TRBV9; D gene ambiguous. V was clipped by 3 bases and J by 0 bases, with 15 bases between them. The V gene's germline CDR1 is SGDLS and CDR2 YYNGEE. The CDR3 is 16 residues long. CDR3 nucleotide sequence: TGTGCCAGCAGCGCGAGCCTTATCGGGTTGAACACTGAAGCTTTCTTT. Protein: CASSASLIGLNTEAFF. Drawing the rest from reference TRBV9 and TRBJ1-1, the complete variable domain is DSGVTQTPKHLITATGQRVTLRCSPRSGDLSVYWYQQSLDQGLQFLIQYYNGEERAKGNILERFSAQQFPDLHSELNLSSLELGDSALYFCASSASLIGLNTEAFFGQGTRLTVV.